The 22 T cell receptor beta chains below were found in one sample sequenced in a study of T-cell reconstitution after alpha-beta-depleted transplantation in children. Construction of the TCRbeta library involved unique molecular identifiers. TCRdb reprocessed the PCR reads via MiXCR and lists one record per CDR3 protein. The table lists almost 250,000 distinct CDR3 sequences, roughly 26% of them singletons. Specimen: PBMCs, collected before TCRalphabeta/CD19-depleted stem cell transplant. The source of these receptors is a girl aged 2-10 years with Fanconi anemia, due to receive a stem cell transplant.

This clonotype was recorded at least ten times. This chain joins TRBV6-5 and TRBJ2-5, with 8 bases fitting TRBD2. Germline lookup yields CDR1 MNHEY and CDR2 SVGAGI. Trimming cost V 11 bases and J 7 bases; bases outside gene matches: 24. CDR3 size: 17 residues. The CDR3 reads CAARGAGGPQGVGTQYF. Here the CDR3 DNA reads TGTGCCGCCCGGGGGGCGGGAGGTCCCCAAGGTGTAGGGACCCAGTACTTC.

This clonotype was counted ten times or more. This chain joins TRBV20-1 and TRBJ2-7; TRBD2 agrees at 11 bases. V shed 5 bases and J 3 bases; nucleotides not matched to a gene: 3. The CDR3 length is 13 residues. Looked up from germline, CDR1 is DFQATT and CDR2 is SNEGSKA (reference sequence). The CDR3 reads CSAVSGGGYEQYF. The CDR3 coding sequence is TGCAGTGCTGTTAGCGGGGGGGGCTACGAGCAGTACTTC.

This clonotype was seen many times. The chain carries TRBV29-1 and TRBJ2-3; 7 bases match TRBD1. Trimming at V came to 7 bases and at J to 2 bases, leaving 12 bases not matched to a gene. The CDR3 extends over 15 amino acids. Germline values: CDR1 SQVTM, CDR2 ANQGSEA. CDR3 region: CSADPDREYTDTQYF. In DNA form, the CDR3 reads TGCAGCGCAGACCCAGACAGGGAATACACAGATACGCAGTATTTT.

At least ten counts were recorded for this clonotype. The chain combines TRBV7-2 with TRBJ2-3; no firm D call. CDR1 and CDR2 from the germline V gene are SGHTA and FQGNSA. This CDR3 has 15 residues. Trimming pared 3 bases from V and 4 bases from J, leaving 14 bases between. CDR3 residues: CASSFSIYSADTQYF. CDR3 coding DNA: TGTGCCAGCAGCTTTTCCATCTACTCCGCAGATACGCAGTATTTT.

This clonotype came up many times. The V and J genes are TRBV6-6 and TRBJ2-5, with unresolved D. V shed 2 bases and J shed 5 bases, with 9 bases lying between them. Germline V gives CDR1 MNHNY, CDR2 SVGAGI (reference sequence). The CDR3 extends over 13 amino acids. The CDR3 spells CASSYRSRETQYF. The CDR3 DNA is TGTGCCAGCAGTTACAGGTCTCGGGAGACCCAGTACTTC.

The table lists this clonotype with many counts. V usage is TRBV12-3 or TRBV12-4 and J usage is TRBJ2-7; D is possibly TRBD1 (5 bases). V shed 2 bases and J shed 0 bases, with 11 bases lying between them. The CDR3 covers 15 residues. Written as DNA, the CDR3 is TGTGCCAGCAGTTTACAGGGCCGAATCTCCTACGAGCAGTACTTC. Its translation is CASSLQGRISYEQYF.

This clonotype was recorded a few times. J is TRBJ2-1 and V is TRBV9; TRBD2 agrees at 10 bases. Per germline, CDR1 SGDLS and CDR2 YYNGEE. This CDR3 has 18 amino acids. The V and J ends lost 0 bases and 9 bases, in that order; junction bases with no gene match: 15. The CDR3 nucleotides are TGTGCCAGCAGCGTAGTGGGAGCGGGAGGGCCTGGAGGGGGTGAGCAGTTCTTC. Its protein is CASSVVGAGGPGGGEQFF.

This clonotype occurred a few times. The chain couples TRBV29-1 to TRBJ2-5; D might be TRBD2 (5 bases). Germline values: CDR1 SQVTM, CDR2 ANQGSEA. This CDR3 has 11 amino acids. Trimming took off 6 bases at V and 4 bases at J, with 9 bases between the two ends. CDR3 sequence reads: CSVDSGETQYF. CDR3 sequence (DNA): TGCAGCGTGGACTCTGGAGAGACCCAGTACTTC. The entire variable domain, with the rest obtained from reference TRBV29-1 and TRBJ2-5, is as follows: SAVISQKPSRDICQRGTSLTIQCQVDSQVTMMFWYRQQPGQSLTLIATANQGSEATYESGFVIDKFPISRPNLTFSTLTVSNMSPEDSSIYLCSVDSGETQYFGPGTRLLVL.

As regards this clonotype: It may be a read error: a sequence one base away is much more abundant. It is likely a read error, because the conserved phenylalanine at the end of the CDR3 is missing. Because the CDR3's place on the DNA is in doubt, the DNA is left out and the CDR3 is given as listed by TCRdb. This sequence joins TRBV28 and TRBJ1-3; the table assigns TRBD1, which was not confirmed against the DNA. Germline CDR1 is MDHEN and CDR2 is SYDVKM. The CDR3 is made up of 12 amino acids, end residues included. CDR3 amino acids: CASSFSTGVKYS.

This chain uses TRBV20-1 with TRBJ1-1, with 7 nucleotides matching TRBD1. The V gene end was trimmed by 2 bases and the J gene end by 0 bases; junction bases not matched to a gene: 3. The CDR3 consists of 14 residues. Germline V CDR1 and CDR2: DFQATT, SNEGSKA (reference sequence). CDR3 loop: CSARKQGLNTEAFF. In DNA, the CDR3 is TGCAGTGCTAGAAAACAGGGGTTGAACACTGAAGCTTTCTTT.

This clonotype was found many times. The chain has TRBV20-1 and TRBJ1-4; D possibly corresponds to TRBD1 (5 bases). CDR3 length equals 15 residues. The germline CDR1 and CDR2 sequences are DFQATT and SNEGSKA (reference sequence). The V gene lost 3 bases and the J gene lost 4 bases, with 15 bases spanning the gap. The DNA of the CDR3 is TGCAGTGCTAGGGAAGGGACGGTCGATAATGAAAAACTGTTTTTT. It yields the protein CSAREGTVDNEKLFF.

This clonotype was counted at least ten times. The chain employs TRBV7-3 and TRBJ2-1, with D possibly being TRBD2 (7 bases). Trimming pared 4 bases from V and 5 bases from J, leaving 15 bases between. The CDR3 is made up of 15 amino acids. Germline lookup yields CDR1 SGHTA and CDR2 FQGTGA. CDR3 in amino acids: CASSYVGGVNNEQFF. The CDR3 DNA reads as TGTGCCAGCAGCTACGTAGGGGGGGTCAACAATGAGCAGTTCTTC.

This clonotype was picked up a small number of times. This CDR3 is CSVVADHSYEQYF. CDR3 bases: TGCAGCGTTGTAGCGGACCACTCCTACGAGCAGTACTTC. The chain is built from TRBV29-1 and TRBJ2-7; tentative D call: TRBD2 (6 bases). There are 13 residues in the CDR3. V was clipped by 4 bases and J by 0 bases, with 10 bases between them. Germline V gene lookup returns CDR1 SQVTM and CDR2 ANQGSEA.

V gene TRBV11-3 combines with J gene TRBJ2-3; D possibly corresponds to TRBD1 (5 bases). There are 15 residues in the CDR3. Germline lookup yields CDR1 SGHNT and CDR2 YENEEA. The V and J ends lost 3 bases and 1 base respectively, with 11 bases between them. This chain's CDR3 is CASSLGRGRTDTQYF. The CDR3 bases are TGTGCCAGCAGCTTGGGGCGAGGTCGCACAGATACGCAGTATTTT.

This clonotype was seen ten or more times. The gene calls are TRBV29-1 and TRBJ2-3; no clear D gene. Trimming took off 6 bases at V and 8 bases at J, with 15 bases between the two ends. Germline V CDR1 and CDR2: SQVTM, ANQGSEA. The CDR3 extends over 12 amino acids. CDR3: CSVLRATVTQYF. CDR3 sequence (DNA): TGCAGCGTACTTCGTGCTACGGTTACGCAGTATTTT.

The rearrangement links TRBV13 to TRBJ2-3; 9 bases align to TRBD2. V lost 4 bases to trimming and J lost 1 base; unmatched junction nucleotides: 6. CDR3 size: 16 residues. The germline V gene has CDR1 PRHDT and CDR2 FYEKMQ (reference sequence). The CDR3 DNA reads TGTGCCAGCAGCTCGCGACTAGCGGAGCGCACAGATACGCAGTATTTT. Translating it yields CASSSRLAERTDTQYF. Full variable domain (rest looked up from reference TRBV13 and TRBJ2-3): AAGVIQSPRHLIKEKRETATLKCYPIPRHDTVYWYQQGPGQDPQFLISFYEKMQSDKGSIPDRFSAQQFSDYHSELNMSSLELGDSALYFCASSSRLAERTDTQYFGPGTRLTVL.

This chain links TRBV2 with TRBJ2-7; 10 bases are a match to TRBD2. Per germline, CDR1 SNHLY and CDR2 FYNNEI. This CDR3 has 16 amino acids. The V and J ends lost 1 base and 3 bases, in that order; junction bases with no gene match: 6. CDR3 region: CASSEVGLAEFYEQYF. In DNA form, the CDR3 reads TGTGCCAGCAGTGAAGTCGGACTAGCGGAGTTCTACGAGCAGTACTTC.

The gene calls are TRBV27 and TRBJ2-1, with D possibly called TRBD1 or TRBD2 (7 bases each). Trimming stripped 7 bases from V and 5 bases from J, with 21 bases between. The CDR3 is 16 amino acids. The germline V gene has CDR1 MNHEY and CDR2 SMNVEV (reference sequence). CDR3 sequence: CASTRVGGGGHNEQFF. DNA for the CDR3: TGTGCCAGCACCAGGGTGGGGGGAGGGGGCCACAATGAGCAGTTCTTC.

The CDR3 DNA reads TGCAGCGTTGTGCATCTGGGCTCGGCTTTCTTT. Amino acid sequence: CSVVHLGSAFF. The J gene is TRBJ1-1, the V gene TRBV29-1; D is unclear. Trimming cost V 4 bases and J 11 bases, with 14 bases left between them. The CDR3 has 11 residues. Germline V gene sequence: CDR1 SQVTM, CDR2 ANQGSEA.

This clonotype was counted many times. The genes are TRBV25-1 and TRBJ2-7, with D unclear. Germline V gene sequence: CDR1 MGHDK, CDR2 SYGVNS. The V and J ends lost 4 bases and 6 bases respectively, with 13 bases between them. The CDR3 covers 13 residues. In nucleotides, the CDR3 is TGTGCCAGCAGTGGAATTGGTATGATCGAGCAGTACTTC. It yields the protein CASSGIGMIEQYF.

This clonotype occurred many times. The chain recombines TRBV6-5 with TRBJ1-1, with 7 bases lining up with TRBD1. Germline V gives CDR1 MNHEY, CDR2 SVGAGI. V was pared by 6 bases and J by 5 bases, with 0 bases of the junction left unmatched. The CDR3 length is 11 residues. The chain's CDR3 is CASRQGTEAFF. Here the CDR3 DNA reads TGTGCCAGCAGACAGGGGACTGAAGCTTTCTTT.

This chain uses TRBV12-3 or TRBV12-4 with TRBJ1-1, with 9 bases matching TRBD1. This CDR3 has 15 amino acids. Trimming at V came to 1 base and at J to 6 bases, leaving 6 bases not matched to a gene. The CDR3 region has the DNA TGTGCCAGCAGTTTAGTAACAGGGGGCTTCTCTGAAGCTTTCTTT. This gives the protein CASSLVTGGFSEAFF.